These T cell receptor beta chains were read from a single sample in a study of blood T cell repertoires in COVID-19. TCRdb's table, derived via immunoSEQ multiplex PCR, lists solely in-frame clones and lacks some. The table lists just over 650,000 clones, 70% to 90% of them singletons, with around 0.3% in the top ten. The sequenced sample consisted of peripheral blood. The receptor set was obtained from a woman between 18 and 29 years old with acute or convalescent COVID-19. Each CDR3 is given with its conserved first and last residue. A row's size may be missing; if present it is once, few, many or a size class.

CDR3aa: CASSFGLAGRSEKLFF
j_gene: TRBJ1-4
abundance: -
v_gene: TRBV5-6

CDR3aa: CASSLDVGQFSGNTIYF
j_gene: TRBJ1-3
abundance: -
v_gene: TRBV11-2

CDR3aa: CASSLGTGGTYGYTF
j_gene: TRBJ1-2
abundance: -
v_gene: TRBV5-1

CDR3aa: CASRRQGGELFF
j_gene: TRBJ2-2
abundance: -
v_gene: TRBV6-5

CDR3aa: CASSPRGDYTEAFF
j_gene: TRBJ1-1
abundance: -
v_gene: TRBV4-1

CDR3aa: CASSRQGNYGYTF
j_gene: TRBJ1-2
abundance: -
v_gene: TRBV3-1/TRBV3-2

CDR3aa: CATDRGPLSSGNTIYF
j_gene: TRBJ1-3
abundance: -
v_gene: TRBV19

CDR3aa: CSVGEASIYGYTF
j_gene: TRBJ1-2
abundance: -
v_gene: TRBV29-1

CDR3aa: CATSETGTRYNEQFF
j_gene: TRBJ2-1
abundance: -
v_gene: TRBV24-1

CDR3aa: CASSLVLPTSGIKPSYNEQFF
j_gene: TRBJ2-1
abundance: -
v_gene: TRBV5-1

CDR3aa: CASSLPPWGQTDTQYF
j_gene: TRBJ2-3
abundance: -
v_gene: TRBV9

CDR3aa: CASNAGTGGNYGYTF
j_gene: TRBJ1-2
abundance: few
v_gene: TRBV5-1

CDR3aa: CASSHTLLEGVETQYF
j_gene: TRBJ2-5
abundance: -
v_gene: TRBV5-5

CDR3aa: CASSQEEGTGLLRNTIYF
j_gene: TRBJ1-3
abundance: -
v_gene: TRBV4-1

CDR3aa: CAWSQGGYGYTF
j_gene: TRBJ1-2
abundance: -
v_gene: TRBV30

CDR3aa: CASSAGERTGGNSPLHF
j_gene: TRBJ1-6
abundance: -
v_gene: TRBV9

CDR3aa: CATRGELYEQYF
j_gene: TRBJ2-7
abundance: once
v_gene: TRBV15

CDR3aa: CASSFPGLNTEAFF
j_gene: TRBJ1-1
abundance: once
v_gene: TRBV13

CDR3aa: CASSPEEPGQVNEKLFF
j_gene: TRBJ1-4
abundance: -
v_gene: TRBV4-1

CDR3aa: CASRGHLNTEAFF
j_gene: TRBJ1-1
abundance: -
v_gene: TRBV2

CDR3aa: CASSLGGQGTEAFF
j_gene: TRBJ1-1
abundance: once
v_gene: TRBV7-3

CDR3aa: CAWGRGATEAFF
j_gene: TRBJ1-1
abundance: -
v_gene: TRBV30